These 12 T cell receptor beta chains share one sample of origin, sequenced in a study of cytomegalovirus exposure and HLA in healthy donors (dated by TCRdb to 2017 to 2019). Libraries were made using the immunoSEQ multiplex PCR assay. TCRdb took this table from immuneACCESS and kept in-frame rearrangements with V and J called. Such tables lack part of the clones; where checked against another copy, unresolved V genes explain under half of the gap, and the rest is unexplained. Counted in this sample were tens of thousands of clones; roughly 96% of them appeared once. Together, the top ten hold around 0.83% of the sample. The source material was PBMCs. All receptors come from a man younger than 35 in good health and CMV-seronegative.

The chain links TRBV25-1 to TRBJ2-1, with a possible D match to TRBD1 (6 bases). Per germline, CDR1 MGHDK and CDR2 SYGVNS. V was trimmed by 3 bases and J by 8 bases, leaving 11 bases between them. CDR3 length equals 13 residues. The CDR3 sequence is CASSDPGDHEQFF. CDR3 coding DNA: TGTGCCAGCAGTGACCCAGGGGACCATGAGCAGTTCTTC. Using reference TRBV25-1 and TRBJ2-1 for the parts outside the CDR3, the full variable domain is EADIYQTPRYLVIGTGKKITLECSQTMGHDKMYWYQQDPGMELHLIHYSYGVNSTEKGDLSSESTVSRIRTEHFPLTLESARPSHTSQYLCASSDPGDHEQFFGPGTRLTVL.

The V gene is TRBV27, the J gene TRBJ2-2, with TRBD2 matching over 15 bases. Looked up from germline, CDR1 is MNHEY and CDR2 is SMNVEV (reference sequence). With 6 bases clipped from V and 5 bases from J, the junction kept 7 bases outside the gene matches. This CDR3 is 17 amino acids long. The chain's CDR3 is CASRRGLAGGRTGELFF. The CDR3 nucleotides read TGTGCCAGCAGAAGAGGACTAGCGGGAGGGAGGACCGGGGAGCTGTTTTTT.

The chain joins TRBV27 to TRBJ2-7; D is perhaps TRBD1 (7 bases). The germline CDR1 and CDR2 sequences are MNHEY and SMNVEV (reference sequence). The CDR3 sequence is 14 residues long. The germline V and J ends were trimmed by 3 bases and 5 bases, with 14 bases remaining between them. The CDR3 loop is CASSLGQGGHEQYF. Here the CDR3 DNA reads TGTGCCAGCAGTTTGGGGCAGGGGGGCCACGAGCAGTACTTC.

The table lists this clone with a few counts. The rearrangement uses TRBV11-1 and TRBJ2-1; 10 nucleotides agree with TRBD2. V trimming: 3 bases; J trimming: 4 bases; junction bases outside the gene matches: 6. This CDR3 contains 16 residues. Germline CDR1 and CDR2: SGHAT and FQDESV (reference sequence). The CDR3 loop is CASSFGLADTYNEQFF. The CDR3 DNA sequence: TGTGCCAGCAGCTTCGGACTAGCGGATACATACAATGAGCAGTTCTTC. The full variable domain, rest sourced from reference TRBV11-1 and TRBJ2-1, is EAEVAQSPRYKITEKSQAVAFWCDPISGHATLYWYRQILGQGPELLVQFQDESVVDDSQLPKDRFSAERLKGVDSTLKIQPAELGDSAMYLCASSFGLADTYNEQFFGPGTRLTVL.

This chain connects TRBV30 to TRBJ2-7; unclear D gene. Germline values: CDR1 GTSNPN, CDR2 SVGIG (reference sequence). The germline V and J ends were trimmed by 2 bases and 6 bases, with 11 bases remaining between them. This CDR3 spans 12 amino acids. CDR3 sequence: CAWSRPPGEQYF. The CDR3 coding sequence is TGTGCCTGGAGTCGGCCCCCGGGCGAGCAGTACTTC. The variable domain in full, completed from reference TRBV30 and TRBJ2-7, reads SQTIHQWPATLVQPVGSPLSLECTVEGTSNPNLYWYRQAAGRGLQLLFYSVGIGQISSEVPQNLSASRPQDRQFILSSKKLLLSDSGFYLCAWSRPPGEQYFGPGTRLTVT.

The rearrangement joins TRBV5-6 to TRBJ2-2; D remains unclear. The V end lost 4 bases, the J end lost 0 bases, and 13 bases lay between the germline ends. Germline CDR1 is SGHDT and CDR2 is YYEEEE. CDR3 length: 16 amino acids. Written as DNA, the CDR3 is TGTGCCAGCAGCCGTTATGGGCACGCGAACACCGGGGAGCTGTTTTTT. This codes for CASSRYGHANTGELFF.

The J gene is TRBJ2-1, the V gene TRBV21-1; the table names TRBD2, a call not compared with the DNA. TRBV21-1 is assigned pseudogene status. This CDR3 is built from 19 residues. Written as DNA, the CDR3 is TGTGCCAGCAGCAAGTGGCCGGGGACTAGCGGGCGGGGGGAGAATGAGCAGTTCTTC. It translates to CASSKWPGTSGRGENEQFF.

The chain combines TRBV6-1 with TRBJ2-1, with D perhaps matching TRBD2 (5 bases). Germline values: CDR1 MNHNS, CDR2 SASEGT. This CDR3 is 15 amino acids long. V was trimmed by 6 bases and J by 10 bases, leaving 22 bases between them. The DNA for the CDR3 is TGTGCCAGCAGCCCCGAGAGGGCCCCGGGTTTGGAGCAGTTCTTC. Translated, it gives CASSPERAPGLEQFF.

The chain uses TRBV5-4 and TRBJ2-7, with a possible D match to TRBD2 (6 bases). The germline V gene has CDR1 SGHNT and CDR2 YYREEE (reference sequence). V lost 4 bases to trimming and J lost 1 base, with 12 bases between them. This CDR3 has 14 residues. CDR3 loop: CASSLGTSSYEQYF. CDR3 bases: TGTGCCAGCAGCCTCGGGACTTCATCCTACGAGCAGTACTTC.

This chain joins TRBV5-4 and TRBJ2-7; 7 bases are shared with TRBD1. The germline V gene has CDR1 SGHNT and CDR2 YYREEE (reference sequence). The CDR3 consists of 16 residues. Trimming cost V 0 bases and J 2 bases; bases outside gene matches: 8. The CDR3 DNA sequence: TGTGCCAGCAGCTTGGTTGGGACAGAGGGGACCTACGAGCAGTACTTC. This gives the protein CASSLVGTEGTYEQYF.

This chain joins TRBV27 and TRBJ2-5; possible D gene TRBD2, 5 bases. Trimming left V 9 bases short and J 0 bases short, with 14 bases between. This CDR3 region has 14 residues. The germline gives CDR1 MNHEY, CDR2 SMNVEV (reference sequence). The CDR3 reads CASSSGFHQETQYF. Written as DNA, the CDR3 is TGTGCCAGTTCCTCGGGATTCCACCAAGAGACCCAGTACTTC.

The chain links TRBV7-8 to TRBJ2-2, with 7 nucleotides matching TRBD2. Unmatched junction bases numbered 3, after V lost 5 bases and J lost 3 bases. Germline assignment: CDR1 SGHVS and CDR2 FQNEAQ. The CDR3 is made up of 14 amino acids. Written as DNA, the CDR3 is TGTGCCAGCAGCAGGACTAGGCACACCGGGGAGCTGTTTTTT. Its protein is CASSRTRHTGELFF.